This TCR beta chain originates from a study of CXCR3-negative and CXCR3-positive naive CD8 T cells. Study-level background: Libraries each contributed about 1.5 +/- 0.3 million TRB reads, for around 140 million in total.

General study points: Comparably high diversity marked both naive subsets, whereas memory CD8+ cells had much lower diversity. Partially decreased CXCR3 expression was recorded after cryopreservation, and fresh PBMCs were used in most assays.

UMI-labeled 5' RACE TRB cDNA libraries were prepared from the cells. From the 5' RACE reads, TCRdb lists one entry per CDR3 protein and no DNA. Its table records fewer than 55,000 distinct CDR3 sequences. By frequency, this clonotype is medium-sized. The antigen is unknown. This CDR3 contains 16 residues. Germline-derived CDR1 and CDR2 are LGHNA and YSLEER. The chain is built from TRBV4-3 and TRBJ1-5; TCRdb lists TRBD1, though no DNA is available to test this call. Sequencing was performed on naive CXCR3- CD8+ T cells from blood. Subset defined: CD45RO-CCR7+CD27+CD95- naive CD8+ T cells lacking CXCR3 (TNR3-). This TCR derives from a human donor in good health. Some clones in this sample may be carry-over from other donors' samples. CDR3 region: CASSQEVGQLLNPQHF.